Following are 22 T cell receptor beta chains from one sample sequenced in a study of blood T cell repertoires in COVID-19 (dated by TCRdb to 2018 to 2020). Preparation of the library involved the immunoSEQ multiplex PCR assay. TCRdb re-hosts the immuneACCESS table, in-frame sequences only. Its copies lack some clones; in the studies checked, an unresolved V gene accounts for under half of them, and the cause for the rest is not known. This sample lists approximately 59,000 clones; over 75% were detected once. The top ten constitute about 31% of the sample. Sequencing was carried out using peripheral blood. The receptors were sampled from a man aged 60-69 years with COVID-19, enrolled during active disease.

This clone has a handful of counts. The J gene is TRBJ1-1, the V gene TRBV6-5; D not resolved. The germline V gene encodes CDR1 MNHEY and CDR2 SVGAGI. V was shortened by 0 bases and J by 0 bases, with 8 bases between the two germline ends. The CDR3 length is 15 residues. The CDR3 DNA is TGTGCCAGCAGTTACTCGGTGAACATGAACACTGAAGCTTTCTTT. It encodes CASSYSVNMNTEAFF.

The chain couples TRBV4-1 to TRBJ2-5, with 7 positions matching TRBD1. Germline CDR1 and CDR2: MGHRA and YSYEKL. The CDR3 length is 16 residues. V shed 0 bases, J shed 4 bases, and the junction held 8 bases outside the gene matches. The CDR3 reads CASSQDRAAGGETQYF. CDR3 coding DNA: TGCGCCAGCAGCCAAGATCGCGCCGCAGGGGGAGAGACCCAGTACTTC.

This chain joins TRBV5-6 and TRBJ1-6, with D unresolved. Germline V lookup: CDR1 SGHDT, CDR2 YYEEEE. V dropped 4 bases and J dropped 7 bases, with 15 bases sitting between them. CDR3 size: 15 residues. CDR3 region: CASSPGRGFNSPLHF. The CDR3 bases are TGTGCCAGCAGCCCTGGACGGGGATTCAATTCACCCCTCCACTTT.

V gene TRBV27 combines with J gene TRBJ2-1; no reliable D call. Germline V gene sequence: CDR1 MNHEY, CDR2 SMNVEV (reference sequence). The CDR3 contains 15 residues. V lost 2 bases, J lost 1 base, and 9 bases lay in between. The CDR3 sequence is CASSLAPLSYNEQFF. CDR3 in DNA: TGTGCCAGCAGTTTAGCGCCGCTTTCCTACAATGAGCAGTTCTTC.

This clone has just a few counts. CDR3 sequence reads: CASSHTPGVDTEAFF. Written as DNA, the CDR3 is TGCGCCAGCAGCCATACCCCGGGGGTTGACACTGAAGCTTTCTTT. This rearrangement joins TRBV4-3 to TRBJ1-1; D is perhaps TRBD1 (5 bases). V dropped 3 bases and J dropped 3 bases, with 14 bases sitting between them. CDR3 size: 15 residues. The germline V gene encodes CDR1 LGHNA and CDR2 YSLEER.

V gene TRBV6-1 combines with J gene TRBJ1-1; D is uncertain. Germline loops: CDR1 MNHNS, CDR2 SASEGT. Deletions cut 0 bases from V and 2 bases from J, with 16 bases between. The CDR3 consists of 17 residues. In DNA form, the CDR3 reads TGTGCCAGCAGTGAAGCGGCTGTAGCCACCTCCAACACTGAAGCTTTCTTT. Encoded protein: CASSEAAVATSNTEAFF.

The V call is TRBV6-6, the J call TRBJ1-2, with D unclear. Germline V gene data show CDR1 as MNHNY and CDR2 as SVGAGI (reference sequence). V was shortened by 6 bases and J by 4 bases, with 6 bases between the two germline ends. The CDR3 has 11 residues. The CDR3 here is CASSTGYGYTF. The DNA of the CDR3 is TGTGCCAGCAGCACGGGCTATGGCTACACCTTC.

This clone has just one count. The V call is TRBV5-1, the J call TRBJ2-5; the match to TRBD2 covers 9 bases. The CDR3 covers 17 residues. CDR1 is SGHRS, CDR2 YFSETQ, per germline. V trimming: 0 bases; J trimming: 4 bases; junction bases outside the gene matches: 10. In DNA, the CDR3 is TGCGCCAGCAGCTTGGTTCCTAGCGGGGTTTCGAGAGAGACCCAGTACTTC. Translating gives CASSLVPSGVSRETQYF.

This chain links TRBV30 with TRBJ1-1; 11 bases fit TRBD1. The length of the CDR3 is 13 residues. With V trimmed by 5 bases and J by 1 base, 0 bases remained unmatched. Germline CDR1 is GTSNPN and CDR2 is SVGIG (reference sequence). For the CDR3, the DNA is TGTGCCTGGGGACAGGGGGCGAACACTGAAGCTTTCTTT. It translates to CAWGQGANTEAFF.

This clone was recorded once. The V gene is TRBV11-2, the J gene TRBJ2-2; weak D call: TRBD1 (6 bases). The CDR3 contains 16 residues. V lost 5 bases and J lost 7, with 20 bases in between. Looked up from germline, CDR1 is SGHAT and CDR2 is FQNNGV. CDR3 bases: TGTGCCAGCAGCCCAGACGGGACATTTAGGGTCGGGGAGCTGTTTTTT. This sequence encodes CASSPDGTFRVGELFF.

The CDR3 DNA follows: TGTGCCAGCAGCTTTTGGAGGGGAACGGCCTACGAGCAGTACTTC. Amino acids: CASSFWRGTAYEQYF. The V gene is TRBV5-6, the J gene TRBJ2-7; D is perhaps TRBD2 (6 bases). Germline values: CDR1 SGHDT, CDR2 YYEEEE. The V and J ends lost 2 bases and 2 bases respectively, with 14 bases between them. The CDR3 is 15 amino acids.

The chain couples TRBV7-2 to TRBJ2-2; TRBD1 matches 7 bases. The CDR3 spans 18 residues. The germline V gene has CDR1 SGHTA and CDR2 FQGNSA. V lost 5 bases, J lost 4 bases, and 16 bases stayed unmatched. CDR3 sequence: CASSDLPTGVYRTGELFF. The CDR3 nucleotides are TGTGCCAGCAGCGACCTCCCCACAGGGGTATATCGCACCGGGGAGCTGTTTTTT.

The chain uses TRBV3-1 (or the pseudogene TRBV3-2) and TRBJ2-1; 7 positions match TRBD1. V dropped 3 bases and J dropped 7; count of bases not matched to a gene: 12. The CDR3 length is 16 residues. In germline, CDR1 is LGHDT, CDR2 YNNKEL (reference sequence). The chain's CDR3 is CASSHERGPTVNEQFF. The DNA of the CDR3 is TGTGCCAGCAGCCACGAAAGGGGGCCGACGGTGAATGAGCAGTTCTTC.

This chain links TRBV6-5 with TRBJ1-1, with 8 bases identical to TRBD1. The CDR3 runs 15 residues. After removal of 6 bases from V and 4 bases from J, the junction contained 10 bases not matched to a gene. Per germline, CDR1 MNHEY and CDR2 SVGAGI. The CDR3 here is CASRPPHRGSTEAFF. For the CDR3, the DNA is TGTGCCAGCAGACCCCCTCACAGGGGGAGCACTGAAGCTTTCTTT.

CDR3: CASSYGAGGGGETQYF. CDR3 coding DNA: TGTGCCAGCAGCTACGGAGCGGGAGGCGGCGGAGAGACCCAGTACTTC. The gene calls are TRBV4-2 and TRBJ2-5, with 9 bases aligning to TRBD2. V was clipped by 5 bases and J by 4 bases; unmatched bases: 11. There are 16 residues in the CDR3. Germline V gives CDR1 LGHNA, CDR2 YNFKEQ.

The chain employs TRBV6-2 or TRBV6-3 and TRBJ2-7; TRBD1 aligns across 8 bases. In germline, CDR1 is MNHEY, CDR2 SVGEGT. This CDR3 is 16 amino acids long. V trimming: 2 bases; J trimming: 0 bases; junction bases outside the gene matches: 6. CDR3 in amino acids: CASSYETGGSSYEQYF. The CDR3, as DNA: TGTGCCAGCAGTTACGAAACAGGGGGGAGCTCCTACGAGCAGTACTTC.

The rearrangement uses TRBV29-1 and TRBJ2-2; 14 bases line up with TRBD2. This CDR3 spans 17 amino acids. V was pared by 7 bases and J by 4 bases, with 11 bases of the junction left unmatched. Germline-derived CDR1 and CDR2 are SQVTM and ANQGSEA. In DNA, the CDR3 is TGCAGCGCTAAAAAAGGACTAGCGGGAGGAAGCACCGGGGAGCTGTTTTTT. Translation gives CSAKKGLAGGSTGELFF.

In nucleotides, the CDR3 is TGTGCCAGCAGCCAAGTAGGGGGCCGGCAAGGATATTCACCCCTCCACTTT. Its protein is CASSQVGGRQGYSPLHF. V usage is TRBV3-1 (or the pseudogene TRBV3-2) and J usage is TRBJ1-6; TRBD1 matches at 7 bases. The CDR3 extends over 17 amino acids. V dropped 1 base and J dropped 8; count of bases not matched to a gene: 11. The germline V gene encodes CDR1 LGHDT and CDR2 YNNKEL (reference sequence).

The J gene is TRBJ1-3, the V gene TRBV6-5; 7 bases line up with TRBD1. The germline gives CDR1 MNHEY, CDR2 SVGAGI. This CDR3 has 15 residues. The J segment lost 2 bases and the V segment lost 5 bases, leaving 6 bases of the junction unmatched. The CDR3 DNA is TGTGCCAGCAGTAGGGGGCTGATGGCTGGAAACACCATATATTTT. The encoded protein is CASSRGLMAGNTIYF.

Here the CDR3 DNA reads TGTGCCAGCAGTCCGAGGGGGGGGCTGCGGGAGACCCAGTACTTC. Translation: CASSPRGGLRETQYF. V usage is TRBV6-4 and J usage is TRBJ2-5; possible D gene TRBD2, 7 bases. V was cut by 5 bases and J by 5 bases, with 18 bases left in between. The CDR3 has 15 residues. Per the germline V gene, CDR1 is MRHNA and CDR2 is SNTAGT.

This sequence joins TRBV9 and TRBJ1-6; unclear D gene. The V end was cut by 0 bases, the J end by 9 bases, with 13 bases between. The CDR3 length is 15 residues. Germline CDR1 SGDLS, CDR2 YYNGEE. CDR3 DNA: TGTGCCAGCAGCGTAGAGGTGGATGGAGTTTCACCCCTCCACTTT. This codes for CASSVEVDGVSPLHF.

This chain joins TRBV12-3 or TRBV12-4 and TRBJ2-1; the D gene is possibly TRBD2 (5 bases). V was pared by 6 bases and J by 10 bases, with 16 bases between. This CDR3 is 13 amino acids long. The CDR3 DNA reads TGTGCCAGCAGCCCGACCCGGACGGGAGAGCAGTTCTTC. Translation: CASSPTRTGEQFF.